This entry lists 18 T cell receptor beta chains sequenced from one sample in a study of T cell repertoires in cytomegalovirus infection. Each CDR3 protein gets one entry after TCRdb re-called the reads with MiXCR. The top ten clones hold around 10% of a sample with around 120,000 distinct CDR3 sequences, 7.5% to 9% of them seen once. Material: PBMCs. Receptors originate from a human donor in good health (CMV status not recorded). Some clones in this sample may be carry-over from other donors' samples.

This clonotype was observed at least ten times. This chain joins TRBV7-2 and TRBJ2-7; 9 bases align to TRBD1. CDR1 is SGHTA and CDR2 is FQGNSA in the germline V gene. J gave up 7 bases and V 4 bases, and 11 bases lay outside the gene matches. The CDR3 length is 15 residues. CDR3 sequence: CASSYTGTGRWEQYF. Here the CDR3 DNA reads TGTGCCAGCAGCTATACCGGGACAGGGCGGTGGGAGCAGTACTTC.

This clonotype appeared many times. The chain uses TRBV6-6 and TRBJ2-7, with a weak D call TRBD1 (6 bases). The CDR3 has 14 amino acids. The germline V gene has CDR1 MNHNY and CDR2 SVGAGI (reference sequence). V was clipped by 2 bases and J by 2 bases, with 10 bases between them. As DNA, the CDR3 is TGTGCCAGCAGTTACGAGCGGACAGCCTACGAGCAGTACTTC. Its protein product is CASSYERTAYEQYF.

This clonotype was detected ten times or more. The J gene is TRBJ2-1, the V gene TRBV6-5; D unclear. CDR1 MNHEY and CDR2 SVGAGI come from the germline V gene. This CDR3 has 14 amino acids. The V and J ends lost 2 bases and 10 bases respectively, with 15 bases between them. The CDR3 reads CASSYHTESNEQFF. The CDR3 bases are TGTGCCAGCAGTTACCATACAGAGAGTAACGAGCAGTTCTTC.

This clonotype was counted at least ten times. This sequence joins TRBV7-6 and TRBJ1-1; 10 bases match TRBD1. Germline lookup yields CDR1 SGHVS and CDR2 FNYEAQ. The CDR3 contains 17 residues. V shed 5 bases, J shed 0 bases, and the junction held 9 bases outside the gene matches. CDR3 coding DNA: TGTGCCAGCAGCCCCCTCGACAGGGGGCCTATGAACACTGAAGCTTTCTTT. Translation gives CASSPLDRGPMNTEAFF.

The chain is built from TRBV20-1 and TRBJ1-2, with a weak D call TRBD1 (5 bases). This CDR3 contains 14 residues. V was cut by 6 bases and J by 8 bases, with 22 bases left in between. Germline CDR1 reads DFQATT; CDR2 reads SNEGSKA (reference sequence). The CDR3 sequence is CSASPGGIEQGYTF. As DNA, the CDR3 is TGCAGTGCCTCCCCCGGGGGGATCGAGCAGGGCTACACCTTC.

This clonotype came up once. The CDR3 carries no conserved terminal phenylalanine or tryptophan, so it likely arises from a read error. No DNA is shown, since the ends of the CDR3 on it are uncertain; the CDR3 is the one TCRdb lists. CDR3 sequence: CASSLGESC. The chain recombines TRBV5-1 with TRBJ2-7. The CDR3 sequence runs 9 residues, both termini included. CDR1 and CDR2 (germline): SGHRS, YFSETQ.

In this sample, this clonotype turned up many times. The chain joins TRBV15 to TRBJ2-6; unclear D gene. This CDR3 region has 19 residues. Germline V gives CDR1 LNHNV, CDR2 YYDKDF (reference sequence). V lost 1 base, J lost 2 bases, and 18 bases lay in between. The CDR3 reads CATSRVAGDEKTGANVLTF. DNA for the CDR3: TGTGCCACCAGCAGAGTGGCCGGCGACGAGAAGACTGGGGCCAACGTCCTGACTTTC.

This clonotype turned up a few times. V and J are TRBV3-1 and TRBJ1-5, with a weak D call TRBD1 (5 bases). Germline CDR1 and CDR2: LGHDT and YNNKEL (reference sequence). Trimming shortened V by 0 bases and J by 0 bases, and 6 bases separated the two germline ends. This CDR3 has 15 amino acids. CDR3 nucleotide sequence: TGTGCCAGCAGCCAAGACGACAGTAGCAATCAGCCCCAGCATTTT. Protein product: CASSQDDSSNQPQHF.

This clonotype has ten or more counts. V is TRBV5-6 and J is TRBJ2-1, with unresolved D. Trimming took off 0 bases at V and 8 bases at J, with 9 bases between the two ends. CDR3 length: 13 amino acids. CDR1 is SGHDT and CDR2 is YYEEEE in the germline V gene. The CDR3 sequence is CASSLAAGHEQFF. DNA for the CDR3: TGTGCCAGCAGCTTGGCCGCCGGACATGAGCAGTTCTTC.

This clonotype has ten or more counts. Written as DNA, the CDR3 is TGTGCCAGCAGTCGGGGTTATCCCACTGAAGCTTTCTTT. Translation gives CASSRGYPTEAFF. This chain joins TRBV12-3 or TRBV12-4 and TRBJ1-1; D is unclear. The V gene lost 5 bases and the J gene lost 4 bases, with 11 bases spanning the gap. The CDR3 has 13 amino acids.

This clonotype has more than one count but fewer than ten. The rearrangement joins TRBV20-1 to TRBJ1-1, with TRBD1 as a possible D gene (5 bases). Germline loops: CDR1 DFQATT, CDR2 SNEGSKA (reference sequence). The CDR3 length is 12 residues. V was cut by 4 bases and J by 3 bases, with 9 bases left in between. CDR3 in amino acids: CSATRVDTEAFF. The CDR3 DNA is TGCAGTGCTACCAGGGTAGACACTGAAGCTTTCTTT.

This clonotype has only a few counts. The rearrangement joins TRBV7-9 to TRBJ2-2; 9 bases fit TRBD1. The ends lost 5 bases at V and 5 bases at J; junction bases unmatched: 3. The length of the CDR3 is 14 residues. CDR1 is SEHNR and CDR2 is FQNEAQ in the germline V gene (reference sequence). The CDR3 coding sequence is TGTGCCAGCAGCGAGGGACAGGGAACCGGGGAGCTGTTTTTT. Translation gives CASSEGQGTGELFF.

The chain joins TRBV20-1 to TRBJ1-1; tentative D call: TRBD1 (5 bases). The CDR3 has 14 residues. The V gene lost 3 bases and the J gene lost 3 bases, with 14 bases spanning the gap. CDR1 and CDR2 (germline): DFQATT, SNEGSKA (reference sequence). The CDR3 region has the DNA TGCAGTGCTAGCAGGCAGGGCGGCGACACTGAAGCTTTCTTT. Translated: CSASRQGGDTEAFF.

At least ten counts were recorded for this clonotype. The chain employs TRBV5-6 and TRBJ2-3; the match to TRBD2 covers 8 bases. This CDR3 comprises 16 residues. The V gene end was trimmed by 4 bases and the J gene end by 2 bases; junction bases not matched to a gene: 9. Germline V gives CDR1 SGHDT, CDR2 YYEEEE. The CDR3 is CASSSLRLANTDTQYF. For the CDR3, the DNA is TGTGCCAGCAGCAGCCTCAGACTAGCGAACACAGATACGCAGTATTTT.

This clonotype was seen at least ten times. The J gene is TRBJ2-3, the V gene TRBV18, with D perhaps TRBD1 (6 bases). The CDR3 has 15 residues. V was trimmed by 2 bases and J by 4 bases, leaving 13 bases between them. Germline values: CDR1 KGHSH, CDR2 LQKENI. CDR3 sequence (DNA): TGTGCCAGCTCACCAATAGATGGGGGCCCAGATACGCAGTATTTT. This sequence encodes CASSPIDGGPDTQYF.

Concerning this clonotype: The CDR3 ends on some other residue instead of the conserved phenylalanine or tryptophan, so this is likely a read error. The chain links TRBV29-1 to TRBJ2-5, with D perhaps given as TRBD1 or TRBD2 (6 bases each). The V end was cut by 6 bases, the J end by 4 bases, with 12 bases between. Germline V lookup: CDR1 SQVTM, CDR2 ANQGSEA. This CDR3 is built from 12 residues. Here the CDR3 reads CSVEQGGETQYS. The CDR3 coding sequence is TGCAGCGTGGAACAGGGAGGAGAGACCCAGTACTCC.

The rearrangement links TRBV2 to TRBJ1-1; D gene uncertain. V was trimmed by 11 bases and J by 0 bases, leaving 13 bases between them. The CDR3 contains 13 residues. Germline values: CDR1 SNHLY, CDR2 FYNNEI. CDR3 nucleotides: TGTGCCTCCCTGACTCAGGTGAACACTGAAGCTTTCTTT. Translated: CASLTQVNTEAFF. Filled out from reference TRBV2 and TRBJ1-1, the complete variable domain reads EPEVTQTPSHQVTQMGQEVILRCVPISNHLYFYWYRQILGQKVEFLVSFYNNEISEKSEIFDDQFSVERPDGSNFTLKIRSTKLEDSAMYFCASLTQVNTEAFFGQGTRLTVV.

This clonotype came up a few times. The chain employs TRBV29-1 and TRBJ1-2; 9 bases match TRBD1. This CDR3 is 13 amino acids long. Germline CDR1 SQVTM, CDR2 ANQGSEA. V lost 2 bases and J lost 6; bases outside the gene matches: 4. The CDR3 region is CSVERDRANGYTF. The CDR3 nucleotides are TGCAGCGTTGAAAGGGACAGGGCCAATGGCTACACCTTC.